What follows describes a single T cell receptor beta chain. Its target is unknown. The CDR3 length is 14 residues. V was pared by 6 bases and J by 4 bases, with 7 bases of the junction left unmatched. Germline CDR1 is SNHLY and CDR2 is FYNNEI. The PCR contained 60 Vbeta and 13 Jbeta primers. The data were produced by immunoSEQ multiplex PCR, yet TCRdb's version contains in-frame clones alone and is incomplete. The profile shows 300,000 or so clones, almost 85% of them singletons. The data are from a study of cytomegalovirus exposure and HLA in healthy donors. Study-wide background: Among 150 million to 200 million T cells, an earlier analysis found approximately 110 million unique TCR beta sequences.

General study points: The study assumed roughly uniform donor sequencing depth for presence/absence analyses. Later analysis identified a missense DCLRE1C variant that was linked to TCR beta V- and J-gene trimming.

Each donor was healthy, and each was a bone marrow donor. Sequenced: PBMCs. The V and J genes are TRBV2 and TRBJ2-7; 9 bases align to TRBD1. The TCR was taken from a woman in her thirties or forties in good health and CMV-seropositive. The CDR3 coding sequence is TGTGCCAGCAGCGACCCGGGACAGGGTTACGAGCAGTACTTC. Amino acids: CASSDPGQGYEQYF. Together with reference TRBV2 and TRBJ2-7, the CDR3 gives the full variable domain: EPEVTQTPSHQVTQMGQEVILRCVPISNHLYFYWYRQILGQKVEFLVSFYNNEISEKSEIFDDQFSVERPDGSNFTLKIRSTKLEDSAMYFCASSDPGQGYEQYFGPGTRLTVT.